This T cell receptor beta chain was found in a study of blood T cell repertoires in COVID-19. Repertoires were generated with immunoSEQ multiplex PCR, while TCRdb's copy carries only in-frame clones and drops some. Of 65,000 to 90,000 clones in the sample, about 88% were seen once. The TCR originated in a man older than 75 with acute or convalescent COVID-19. The specimen was peripheral blood.

CDR3 loop: CASSQGYGNQPQHF. In DNA, the CDR3 is TGTGCCAGCAGCCAAGGTTACGGTAATCAGCCCCAGCATTTT. The rearrangement links TRBV3-1 (or the pseudogene TRBV3-2) to TRBJ1-5; unclear D gene. CDR1 and CDR2 (germline): LGHDT, YNNKEL (reference sequence). The CDR3 length is 14 residues. The V end lost 1 base, the J end lost 4 bases, and 8 bases lay between the germline ends.